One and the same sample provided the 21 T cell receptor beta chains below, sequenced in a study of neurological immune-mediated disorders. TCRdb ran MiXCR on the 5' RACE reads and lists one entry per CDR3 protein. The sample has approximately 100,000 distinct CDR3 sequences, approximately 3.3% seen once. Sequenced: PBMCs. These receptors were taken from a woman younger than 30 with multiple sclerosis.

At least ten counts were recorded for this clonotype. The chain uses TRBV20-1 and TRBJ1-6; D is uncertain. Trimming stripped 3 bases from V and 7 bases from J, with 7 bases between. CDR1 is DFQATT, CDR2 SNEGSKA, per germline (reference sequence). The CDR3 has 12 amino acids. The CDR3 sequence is CSASEANSPLHF. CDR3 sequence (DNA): TGCAGTGCTAGTGAGGCGAATTCACCCCTCCACTTT.

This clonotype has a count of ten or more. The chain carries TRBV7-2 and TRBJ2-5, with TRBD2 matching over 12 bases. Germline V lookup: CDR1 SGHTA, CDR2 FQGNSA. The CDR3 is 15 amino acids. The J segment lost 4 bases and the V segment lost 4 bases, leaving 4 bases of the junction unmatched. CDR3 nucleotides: TGTGCCAGCAGCTCGTTACTAGCGGGGGGAGAGACCCAGTACTTC. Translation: CASSSLLAGGETQYF.

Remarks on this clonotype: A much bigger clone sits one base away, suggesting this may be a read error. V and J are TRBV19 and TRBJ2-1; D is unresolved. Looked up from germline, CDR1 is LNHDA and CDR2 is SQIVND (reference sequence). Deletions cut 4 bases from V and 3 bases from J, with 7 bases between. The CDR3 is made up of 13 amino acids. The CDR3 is CASSTGYYNEQFF. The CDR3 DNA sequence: TGTGCCAGTAGTACAGGCTACTACAATGAGCAGTTCTTC.

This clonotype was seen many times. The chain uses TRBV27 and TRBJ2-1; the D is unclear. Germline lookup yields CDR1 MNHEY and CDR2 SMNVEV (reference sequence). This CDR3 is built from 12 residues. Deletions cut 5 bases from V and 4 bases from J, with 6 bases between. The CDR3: CASSPNYNEQFF. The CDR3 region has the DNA TGTGCCAGCAGTCCAAATTACAATGAGCAGTTCTTC.

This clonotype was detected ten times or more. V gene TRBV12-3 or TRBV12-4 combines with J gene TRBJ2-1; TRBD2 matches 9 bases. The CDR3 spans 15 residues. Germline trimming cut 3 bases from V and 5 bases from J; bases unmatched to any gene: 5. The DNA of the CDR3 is TGTGCCAGCAGTTTGGGTAGCGGGAGTAACAATGAGCAGTTCTTC. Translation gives CASSLGSGSNNEQFF.

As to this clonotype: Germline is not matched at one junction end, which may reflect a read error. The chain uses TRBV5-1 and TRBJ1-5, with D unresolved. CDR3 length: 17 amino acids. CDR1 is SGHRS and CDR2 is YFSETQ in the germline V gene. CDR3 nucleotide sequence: TGCGCCAGCAGCTTGGGAGACTACTATGATAGCAATAAGACCCAGAATTTT. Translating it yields CASSLGDYYDSNKTQNF.

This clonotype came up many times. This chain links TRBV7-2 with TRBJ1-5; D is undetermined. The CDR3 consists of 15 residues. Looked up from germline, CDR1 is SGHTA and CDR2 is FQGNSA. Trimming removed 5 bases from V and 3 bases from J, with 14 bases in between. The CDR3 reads CASSPRVGSNQPQHF. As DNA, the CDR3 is TGTGCCAGCAGCCCCCGGGTGGGGTCCAATCAGCCCCAGCATTTT.

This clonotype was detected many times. The CDR3 DNA follows: TGCGCCAGCAGCACCCGTGAGGGAGGCGGCGAGCAGTACTTC. This sequence encodes CASSTREGGGEQYF. The chain joins TRBV5-1 to TRBJ2-7, with a tentative D call TRBD2 (6 bases). Trimming removed 4 bases at V and 6 bases at J, with 17 bases between. The CDR3 extends over 14 amino acids. Germline V gene data show CDR1 as SGHRS and CDR2 as YFSETQ.

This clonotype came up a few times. Here the CDR3 reads CASSQGTDGNEKLFF. The CDR3 DNA is TGTGCCAGCAGCCAAGGTACAGATGGTAATGAAAAACTGTTTTTT. The chain is built from TRBV3-1 and TRBJ1-4; the D is unclear. The CDR3 is 15 residues long. Trimming removed 1 base at V and 4 bases at J, with 10 bases between. Germline V CDR1 and CDR2: LGHDT, YNNKEL (reference sequence).

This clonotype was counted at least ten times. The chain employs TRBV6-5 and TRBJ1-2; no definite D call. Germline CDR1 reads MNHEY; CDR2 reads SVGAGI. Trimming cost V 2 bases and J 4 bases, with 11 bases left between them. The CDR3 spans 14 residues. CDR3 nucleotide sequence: TGTGCCAGCAGTTACGCGGGGAACTCCTATGGCTACACCTTC. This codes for CASSYAGNSYGYTF.

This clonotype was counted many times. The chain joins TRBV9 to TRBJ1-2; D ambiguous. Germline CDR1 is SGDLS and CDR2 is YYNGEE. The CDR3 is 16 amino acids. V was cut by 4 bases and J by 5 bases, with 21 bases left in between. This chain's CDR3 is CASSREWTPAGYGYTF. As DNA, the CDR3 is TGTGCCAGCAGCCGTGAATGGACTCCCGCTGGGTATGGCTACACCTTC.

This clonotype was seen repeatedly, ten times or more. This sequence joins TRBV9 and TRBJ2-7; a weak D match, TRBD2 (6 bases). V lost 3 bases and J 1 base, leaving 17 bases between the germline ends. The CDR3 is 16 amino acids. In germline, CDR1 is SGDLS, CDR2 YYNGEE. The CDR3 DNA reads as TGTGCCAGCAGCGCCCGAAGGGCTAGCGCTTCCTACGAGCAGTACTTC. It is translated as CASSARRASASYEQYF. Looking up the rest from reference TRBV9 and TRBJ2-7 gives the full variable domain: DSGVTQTPKHLITATGQRVTLRCSPRSGDLSVYWYQQSLDQGLQFLIQYYNGEERAKGNILERFSAQQFPDLHSELNLSSLELGDSALYFCASSARRASASYEQYFGPGTRLTVT.

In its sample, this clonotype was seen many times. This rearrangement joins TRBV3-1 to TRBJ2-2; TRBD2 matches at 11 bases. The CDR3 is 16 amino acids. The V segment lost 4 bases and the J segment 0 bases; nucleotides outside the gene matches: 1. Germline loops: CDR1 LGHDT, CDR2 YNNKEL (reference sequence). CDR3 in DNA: TGTGCCAGCAGCCCGGGACTAGCGGCGAACACCGGGGAGCTGTTTTTT. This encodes CASSPGLAANTGELFF.

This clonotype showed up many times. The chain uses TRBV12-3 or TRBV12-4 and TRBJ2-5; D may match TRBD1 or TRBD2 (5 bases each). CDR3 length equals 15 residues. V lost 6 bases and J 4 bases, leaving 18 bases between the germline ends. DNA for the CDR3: TGTGCCAGCAGCGACCAGACAGTTGGGGGAGAGACCCAGTACTTC. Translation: CASSDQTVGGETQYF.

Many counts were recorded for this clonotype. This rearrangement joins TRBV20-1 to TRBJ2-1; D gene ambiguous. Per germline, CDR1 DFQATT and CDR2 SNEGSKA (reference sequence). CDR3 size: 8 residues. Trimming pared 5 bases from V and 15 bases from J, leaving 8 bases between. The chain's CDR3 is CSARNMFF. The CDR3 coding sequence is TGCAGTGCTCGAAACATGTTCTTC.

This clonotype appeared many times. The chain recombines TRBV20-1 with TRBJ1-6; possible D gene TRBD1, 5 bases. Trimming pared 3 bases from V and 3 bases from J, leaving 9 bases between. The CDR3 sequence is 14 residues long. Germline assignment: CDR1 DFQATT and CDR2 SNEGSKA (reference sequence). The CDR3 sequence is CSARGGFYNSPLHF. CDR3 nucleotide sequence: TGCAGTGCTAGGGGGGGATTCTATAATTCACCCCTCCACTTT.

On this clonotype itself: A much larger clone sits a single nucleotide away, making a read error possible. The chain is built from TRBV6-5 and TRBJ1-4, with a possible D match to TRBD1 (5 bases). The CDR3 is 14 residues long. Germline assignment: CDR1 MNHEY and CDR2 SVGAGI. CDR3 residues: CASSRGDVSETLFF. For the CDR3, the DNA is TGTGCCAGCAGTAGAGGGGACGTGAGTGAAACACTGTTTTTT.

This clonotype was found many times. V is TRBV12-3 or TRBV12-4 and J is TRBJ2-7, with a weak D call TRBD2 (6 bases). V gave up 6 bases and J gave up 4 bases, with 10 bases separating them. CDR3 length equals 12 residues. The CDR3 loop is CASRGLRYEQYF. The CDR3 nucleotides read TGTGCCAGCAGAGGACTAAGGTACGAGCAGTACTTC.

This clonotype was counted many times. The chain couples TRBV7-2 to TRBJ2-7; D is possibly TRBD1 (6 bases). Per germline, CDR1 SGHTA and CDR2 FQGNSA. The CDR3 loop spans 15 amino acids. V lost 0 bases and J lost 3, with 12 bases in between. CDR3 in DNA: TGTGCCAGCAGCTTAGCTTGGGACACCGGCTACGAGCAGTACTTC. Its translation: CASSLAWDTGYEQYF.

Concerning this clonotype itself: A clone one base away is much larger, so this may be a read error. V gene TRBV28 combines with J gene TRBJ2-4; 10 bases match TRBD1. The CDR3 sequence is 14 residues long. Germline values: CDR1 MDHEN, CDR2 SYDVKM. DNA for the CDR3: TGTGCCAGCATTAGGGACAGGGGCAAAAAAATTCAGTACTTC. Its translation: CASIRDRGKKIQYF.

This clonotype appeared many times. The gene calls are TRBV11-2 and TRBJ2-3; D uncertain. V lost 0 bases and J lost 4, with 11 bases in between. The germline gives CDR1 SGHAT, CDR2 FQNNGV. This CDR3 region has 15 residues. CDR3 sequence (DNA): TGTGCCAGCAGCTTAGATCCGGCCCCCGCAGATACGCAGTATTTT. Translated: CASSLDPAPADTQYF.